This T cell receptor (beta chain) came from a study of CD8 T cells in Susac syndrome. Per the germline V gene, CDR1 is ENHRY and CDR2 is SYGVKD. V lost 4 bases and J 0 bases, leaving 7 bases between the germline ends. The CDR3 sequence is 14 residues long. Random hexamers were used to reverse transcribe an amount of roughly 0.45 to 1 ug RNA. TCRdb redid the calling of the immunoSEQ multiplex PCR reads with MiXCR, one entry per CDR3 protein. The sample has approximately 120,000 distinct CDR3 sequences; around 94% are singletons. The chain recombines TRBV10-3 with TRBJ1-5; D is unresolved. This sequence originates from a human donor in good health. Sequencing was done on a sample of CD4+ T cells from PBMCs. This CDR3 reads CAISGTNSNQPQHF. The CDR3 DNA sequence: TGTGCCATCAGTGGGACCAATAGCAATCAGCCCCAGCATTTT.